Listed here is a single TCR beta chain. Here immunoSEQ multiplex PCR was the method, and the copy in TCRdb shows in-frame clones only, minus some. The sample consists of about 84,000 clones, 90% to 95% of them appearing once. The entry originates in a study of OX40 agonist ivuxolimab in advanced cancers. This CDR3 is 14 amino acids long. V dropped 3 bases and J dropped 3 bases, with 12 bases sitting between them. CDR1 SGHDT and CDR2 YYEEEE come from the germline V gene. This sample comprised CD4+ or CD8+ T cells sorted from blood, obtained in a trial of the OX40 agonist ivuxolimab. The receptor was derived from an adult with an advanced solid tumor such as melanoma, head and neck, liver or kidney cancer. The rearrangement uses TRBV5-6 and TRBJ1-1, with D hard to call. DNA for the CDR3: TGTGCCAGCAGCTATCTTACAAGTGACACTGAAGCTTTCTTT. Its protein product is CASSYLTSDTEAFF.